This T cell receptor beta chain was found in a study of cytomegalovirus exposure and HLA in healthy donors. The PCR contained 60 Vbeta and 13 Jbeta primers. Assay used: immunoSEQ multiplex PCR; TCRdb lists only in-frame clones, some missing. Of about 130,000 clones detected, over 60% appear once; the ten largest clones hold 1%. V was clipped by 4 bases and J by 4 bases; unmatched bases: 4. Germline CDR1 SGHKS, CDR2 YYEKEE (reference sequence). This CDR3 has 14 residues. The material sequenced was PBMCs. This chain links TRBV5-5 with TRBJ2-7, with 11 bases fitting TRBD1. The sequence came from a human donor in good health. CDR3 nucleotides: TGTGCCAGCAGCCGCGGGACAGGGGGGTACGAGCAGTACTTC. As protein: CASSRGTGGYEQYF.